This paragraph covers one T cell receptor (beta chain) sequence. The data derive from a study of T cell clones after liver transplantation. Sequenced by immunoSEQ multiplex PCR; TCRdb stores in-frame clones only, minus some. Of roughly 53,000 clones listed, 60% to 80% are singletons. The germline V gene has CDR1 SGHDN and CDR2 FVKESK. The CDR3 is 15 residues long. V was trimmed by 4 bases and J by 0 bases, leaving 10 bases between them. The sample consisted of CD4+ T cells from blood, taken at the 22-month timepoint. The rearrangement joins TRBV14 to TRBJ2-1; D uncertain. The receptor was isolated from a human patient who received a liver transplant. Part of the T cell pool may stem from the graft donor. This chain's CDR3 is CASSPHRSSYNEQFF. The CDR3 region has the DNA TGTGCCAGCAGCCCCCATAGGAGCTCCTACAATGAGCAGTTCTTC.